These T cell receptor beta chains were read from a single sample in a study of molecular identifiers for immune sequencing clone quantification. Via MiXCR, TCRdb re-called the PCR reads, giving one row per CDR3 protein. The sample contains about 640,000 distinct CDR3 sequences, around 20% of which appear only once. The specimen was naive CD8+ T cells from blood, with Jurkat cell RNA spiked in. Every receptor here comes from a human donor in good health. Some libraries in this study had Jurkat cell RNA spiked in. Both conserved end residues are part of each CDR3. Each record gives: V gene, J gene, D gene, clone size, CDR3 protein, CDR3 DNA. The D gene is left open where the match is weak. The size entry is marked missing in some rows and otherwise reads once, few, many or a size class.

>TRBV25-1|TRBJ2-3|TRBD1|many
CASSELTGGEQYF
TGTGCCAGCAGTGAATTAACAGGGGGCGAGCAGTATTTT
>TRBV6-5|TRBJ2-7|.|many
CASSYSGPRAEQYF
TGTGCCAGCAGTTACTCGGGACCTAGGGCCGAGCAGTACTTC
>TRBV20-1|TRBJ2-2|.|many
CSARDYGDAGRELFF
TGCAGTGCTAGAGATTACGGGGATGCCGGGAGGGAGCTGTTTTTT
>TRBV11-2|TRBJ1-6|.|few
CASSLAPRGYNSPLHF
TGTGCCAGCAGCTTAGCCCCCAGGGGATATAATTCACCCCTCCACTTT
>TRBV5-1|TRBJ1-4|TRBD1|many
CASSIGNRDRAFRDEKLFF
TGCGCCAGCAGCATAGGAAACCGGGACAGGGCGTTTAGAGATGAAAAACTGTTTTTT
>TRBV6-2/TRBV6-3|TRBJ2-1|.|.
CASSSNEGKSSYNEQFF
TGTGCCAGCAGTTCCAACGAGGGAAAGAGCTCCTACAATGAGCAGTTCTTC
>TRBV11-2|TRBJ1-3|.|.
CASSQEGTYLRNTIYF
TGTGCCAGCAGCCAAGAAGGGACCTACCTTCGGAACACCATATATTTT
>TRBV20-1|TRBJ2-3|TRBD2|many
CSAKGLAGGPDTQYF
TGCAGTGCTAAGGGACTAGCGGGAGGGCCGGATACGCAGTATTTT
>TRBV6-5|TRBJ1-4|.|many
CASSYSRTASATNEKLFF
TGTGCCAGCAGTTACTCCCGCACAGCCAGCGCAACTAATGAAAAACTGTTTTTT
>TRBV20-1|TRBJ2-1|TRBD2|.
CSARGGGLAGVGPWNEQFF
TGCAGTGCTAGAGGGGGGGGACTAGCGGGCGTGGGACCCTGGAATGAGCAGTTCTTC
>TRBV7-9|TRBJ1-5|.|many
CASSPEAGFNQPQHF
TGTGCCAGCAGTCCCGAGGCAGGGTTCAATCAGCCCCAGCATTTT
>TRBV6-6|TRBJ1-1|TRBD1|many
CASSLTGGRVTEAFF
TGTGCCAGCAGTTTAACAGGGGGCAGGGTCACTGAAGCTTTCTTT
>TRBV7-2|TRBJ2-1|.|few
CASSKLVTYNEQFF
TGTGCCAGCAGCAAACTAGTAACCTACAATGAGCAGTTCTTC
>TRBV18|TRBJ1-2|TRBD1|.
CASSPSDRAYGYTF
TGTGCCAGCTCACCGTCCGACAGGGCCTATGGCTACACCTTC
>TRBV7-2|TRBJ1-3|.|few
CASSPTDNTIYF
TGTGCCAGCAGCCCCACGGACAACACCATATATTTT
>TRBV11-2|TRBJ2-7|TRBD2|.
CASSTCGRAHEQYF
TGTGCCAGCAGCACCTGCGGGAGGGCCCACGAGCAGTACTTC
>TRBV12-5|TRBJ1-1|.|many
CASGLGGDTEAFF
TGTGCTAGTGGCTTGGGGGGGGACACTGAAGCTTTCTTT
>TRBV12-3/TRBV12-4|TRBJ2-3|.|many
CASSLVGQPPSTDTQYF
TGTGCCAGCAGTTTAGTAGGGCAGCCACCTAGCACAGATACGCAGTATTTT
>TRBV7-2|TRBJ2-5|TRBD1|.
CTSSLELGQGLRRYF
TGTACCAGCAGCTTAGAGTTAGGACAGGGTCTCCGTCGGTACTTC
>TRBV24-1|TRBJ2-3|.|many
CATSEGTSSTDTQYF
TGTGCCACCAGTGAGGGGACGTCTAGCACAGATACGCAGTATTTT
>TRBV5-5|TRBJ2-7|.|many
CASSLAPGRNEQYF
TGTGCCAGCAGCTTGGCCCCAGGGAGGAACGAGCAGTACTTC
>TRBV12-3/TRBV12-4|TRBJ2-7|.|many
CASSPGAEATYEQYF
TGTGCCAGCAGTCCAGGTGCTGAGGCGACCTACGAGCAGTACTTC
>TRBV6-1|TRBJ2-5|.|.
CASSEPDDGFQETQYF
TGTGCCAGCAGTGAACCCGATGACGGTTTCCAAGAGACCCAGTACTTC
>TRBV27|TRBJ1-2|TRBD1|.
CASRITGTGAGYTF
TGTGCCAGCAGAATCACCGGGACAGGGGCTGGCTACACCTTC
>TRBV7-9|TRBJ2-2|TRBD1|few
CASSPAGQANTGELFF
TGTGCCAGCAGTCCCGCGGGACAGGCGAACACCGGGGAGCTGTTTTTT
>TRBV29-1|TRBJ2-4|.|many
CSVEPKGTGRQNIQYF
TGCAGCGTTGAGCCTAAAGGGACGGGCCGCCAAAACATTCAGTACTTC
>TRBV6-2/TRBV6-3|TRBJ2-3|.|many
CASSFKNAVPRADTQYF
TGTGCCAGCAGCTTCAAGAACGCGGTTCCACGGGCAGATACGCAGTATTTT
>TRBV14|TRBJ1-4|TRBD1|.
CASSHSPGQGREKLFF
TGTGCCAGCAGCCATTCCCCGGGACAGGGCCGAGAAAAACTGTTTTTT
>TRBV27|TRBJ2-1|.|few
CASSFGPLIVDEQFF
TGTGCCAGCAGTTTTGGGCCGTTGATTGTCGATGAGCAGTTCTTC
>TRBV4-1|TRBJ2-7|.|.
CASSQVGEPSSYEQYF
TGCGCCAGCAGCCAAGTTGGCGAACCTAGCTCCTACGAGCAGTACTTC
>TRBV13|TRBJ2-7|TRBD2|.
CTSSLLTSGASSYEQYF
TGTACCAGCAGCCTACTGACTAGCGGGGCTAGCTCCTACGAGCAGTACTTC
>TRBV27|TRBJ1-4|.|few
CASSLTGTTEKLFF
TGTGCCAGCAGTTTAACCGGGACAACCGAAAAACTGTTTTTT
>TRBV6-2/TRBV6-3|TRBJ2-7|TRBD1|.
CASSYSGDRVGEQYF
TGTGCCAGCAGTTACTCGGGGGACAGGGTTGGCGAGCAGTACTTC
>TRBV27|TRBJ2-1|TRBD1|many
CASSTTGTEPNEQFF
TGTGCCAGCAGTACAACCGGGACAGAACCCAATGAGCAGTTCTTC
>TRBV6-6|TRBJ2-7|.|.
CAIRNKSSYGQYF
TGTGCCATACGGAACAAGAGCTCCTACGGGCAGTACTTC
>TRBV19|TRBJ2-2|.|many
CASKGKDGELFF
TGTGCCAGTAAGGGAAAGGACGGGGAGCTGTTTTTT
>TRBV7-6|TRBJ2-2|.|many
CASSFGQGGAGELFF
TGTGCCAGCAGCTTTGGCCAGGGAGGAGCCGGGGAGCTGTTTTTT
>TRBV7-9|TRBJ2-7|.|many
CASSPVGGRSYEQYF
TGTGCCAGCAGCCCCGTAGGGGGGAGATCCTACGAGCAGTACTTC
>TRBV5-1|TRBJ1-1|TRBD1|many
CASRDRGSLLNTEAFF
TGCGCCAGCAGGGACAGGGGCTCTCTCCTTAACACTGAAGCTTTCTTT
>TRBV7-9|TRBJ1-1|.|many
CASGGVAGVDTEAFF
TGTGCCAGCGGAGGGGTAGCGGGGGTGGACACTGAAGCTTTCTTT
>TRBV7-8|TRBJ2-7|TRBD1|few
CASSFHGTEYSYEQYF
TGTGCCAGCAGCTTTCACGGGACAGAGTACTCCTACGAGCAGTACTTC
>TRBV5-4|TRBJ2-1|.|many
CASSLAGHNYNEQFF
TGTGCCAGCAGCTTGGCGGGACATAACTACAATGAGCAGTTCTTC
>TRBV7-6|TRBJ2-5|.|.
CASCGYTQETQYF
TGTGCCAGCTGCGGGTATACCCAAGAGACCCAGTACTTC
>TRBV13|TRBJ2-5|TRBD2|few
CATGTSGERETQYF
TGTGCTACCGGGACTAGCGGGGAGCGAGAGACCCAGTACTTC
>TRBV27|TRBJ2-5|.|.
CASGLSGYLLLSGQETQYF
TGTGCCAGCGGTTTATCAGGGTATTTGTTACTTAGCGGCCAAGAGACCCAGTACTTC
>TRBV25-1|TRBJ2-7|.|many
CASSPRNPPYEQYF
TGTGCCAGCAGTCCCAGGAATCCCCCCTACGAGCAGTACTTC
>TRBV5-1|TRBJ2-3|TRBD1|many
CASSEDRWTSTDTQYF
TGCGCCAGCAGCGAGGACAGGTGGACTAGCACAGATACGCAGTATTTT
>TRBV6-5|TRBJ2-3|TRBD2|.
CASSGIAGGYGDTQYF
TGTGCCAGCAGTGGTATAGCGGGGGGATATGGAGATACGCAGTATTTT
>TRBV30|TRBJ2-1|.|.
CAWSALGTSYNEQFF
TGTGCCTGGAGTGCCCTAGGGACCTCCTACAATGAGCAGTTCTTC
>TRBV6-2/TRBV6-3|TRBJ2-7|.|.
CASSSPPGHPMLYEQYF
TGTGCCAGCAGTTCACCACCGGGACACCCAATGCTTTACGAGCAGTACTTC
>TRBV30|TRBJ2-7|.|few
CAWSSRVAVGRLGEQYF
TGTGCCTGGAGTTCTAGGGTGGCCGTAGGGAGGCTGGGGGAGCAGTACTTC
>TRBV5-5|TRBJ2-7|.|.
CAGSLANGYEQYF
TGTGCCGGCAGCTTGGCAAACGGGTACGAGCAGTACTTC
>TRBV19|TRBJ1-1|.|.
CASSILLGGGTEAFF
TGTGCCAGTAGTATATTATTAGGGGGAGGCACTGAAGCTTTCTTT
>TRBV6-5|TRBJ2-3|.|many
CASSYPTGGGTDTQYF
TGTGCCAGCAGTTACCCGACAGGAGGGGGCACAGATACGCAGTATTTT
>TRBV7-9|TRBJ2-7|TRBD1|few
CASSPLGLGQGDYEQYF
TGTGCCAGCAGCCCCCTCGGGTTGGGGCAGGGGGACTACGAGCAGTACTTC
>TRBV2|TRBJ2-3|TRBD2|many
CASSEVPAGIRDTQYF
TGTGCCAGCAGTGAAGTCCCAGCGGGGATTCGAGATACGCAGTATTTT
>TRBV15|TRBJ2-2|TRBD2|.
CATAGQGLAAAPNTGELFF
TGTGCCACCGCAGGACAGGGACTAGCGGCGGCACCGAACACCGGGGAGCTGTTTTTT